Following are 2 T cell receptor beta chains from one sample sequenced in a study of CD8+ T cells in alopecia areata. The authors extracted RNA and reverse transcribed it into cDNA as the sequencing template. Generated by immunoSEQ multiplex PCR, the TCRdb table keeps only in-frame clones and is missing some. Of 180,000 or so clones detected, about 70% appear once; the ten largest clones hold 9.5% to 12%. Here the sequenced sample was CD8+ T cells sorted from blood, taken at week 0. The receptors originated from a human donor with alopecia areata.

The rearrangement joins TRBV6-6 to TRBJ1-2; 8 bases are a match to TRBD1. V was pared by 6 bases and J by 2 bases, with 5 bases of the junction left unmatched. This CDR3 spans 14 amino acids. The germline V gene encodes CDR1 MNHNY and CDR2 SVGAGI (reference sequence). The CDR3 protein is CASSLRTGNYGYTF. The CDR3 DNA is TGTGCCAGCAGCCTTAGGACAGGGAACTATGGCTACACCTTC.

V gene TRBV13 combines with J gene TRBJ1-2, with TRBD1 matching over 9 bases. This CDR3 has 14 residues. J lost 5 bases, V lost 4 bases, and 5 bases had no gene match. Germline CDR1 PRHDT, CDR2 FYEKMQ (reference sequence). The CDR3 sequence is CASSSRDRVYGYTF. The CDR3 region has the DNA TGTGCCAGCAGCTCACGGGACAGGGTTTATGGCTACACCTTC.